This is a list of T cell receptor beta chains from one sample in a study of T cells in Graves' hyperthyroidism and ophthalmopathy. TCRdb re-derived calls from the multiplex PCR reads in MiXCR, one entry per CDR3 protein. The data show more than 250,000 distinct CDR3 sequences, about 15% seen once. Sequencing used blood. These TCRs come from a woman aged 50 to 60 with Graves' hyperthyroidism that later progressed to Graves' ophthalmopathy. Each CDR3 is given with its conserved first and last residue. A D gene is named only where the DNA matches it firmly. Clone size is not always given. Where it is, it says once, few, many or a class for expanded clones.

J,V,D,size,DNA,CDR3
TRBJ2-7,TRBV6-1,-,many,TGTGCCAGCGCAGGCGACGCCTACGAGCAGTACTTC,CASAGDAYEQYF
TRBJ1-1,TRBV18,TRBD1,many,TGTGCCAGCTCACCACCAGGGACAGGTAGTACTGAAGCTTTCTTT,CASSPPGTGSTEAFF
TRBJ2-7,TRBV20-1,TRBD2,many,TGCAGTGCTTCCCCGCCCCCAGGACTAGCGGGAAGCAGCTCCTACGAGCAGTACTTC,CSASPPPGLAGSSSYEQYF
TRBJ2-5,TRBV12-3/TRBV12-4,TRBD2,many,TGTGCCAGCAGTTTTTGGCTAGCGGGACAAGAGACCCAGTACTTC,CASSFWLAGQETQYF
TRBJ1-1,TRBV20-1,-,many,TGCAGTGCTAGAGATTGGCTTGGGACGGAAGCTTTCTTT,CSARDWLGTEAFF
TRBJ1-2,TRBV5-5,TRBD1,-,TGTGCCAGCAGCTTCCAAGACAGGGGGGGGGGCTACACCTTC,CASSFQDRGGGYTF
TRBJ1-2,TRBV15,-,-,TGTGCCACCAGCCCCCCAGAGGGCTTATCCTATGGCTACACCTTC,CATSPPEGLSYGYTF
TRBJ1-3,TRBV20-1,-,few,TGCAGTGCTAGAAGGAAGGGATATACCTCTGGAAACACCATATATTTT,CSARRKGYTSGNTIYF
TRBJ1-2,TRBV20-1,TRBD1,many,TGCAGTGCTAGAGGACAGGGACGGAGGGGCGATGGCTACACCTTC,CSARGQGRRGDGYTF
TRBJ1-3,TRBV18,TRBD1,-,TGTGCCAGCTCACCAAGGACAGGGGGCCCGGCTGGAGGAAACACCATATATTTT,CASSPRTGGPAGGNTIYF
TRBJ2-7,TRBV4-1,-,-,TGCGCCAGCAGCCACCAGAGCTCCTACGAGCAGTACTTC,CASSHQSSYEQYF
TRBJ1-1,TRBV6-1,-,many,TGTGCCAGCAACCAGGGGATTGAAGCTTTCTTT,CASNQGIEAFF
TRBJ1-6,TRBV2,TRBD1,many,TGTGCCAGCACTAGGGACAGGGGTAATTCACCCCTCCACTTT,CASTRDRGNSPLHF
TRBJ1-2,TRBV19,-,few,TGTGCCAGTAGATCGCGCGGGGAGGCTTACTATGGCTACACCTTC,CASRSRGEAYYGYTF
TRBJ2-4,TRBV20-1,TRBD2,few,TGCAGTGCTAGAGTAGCGGGAGTTTGGTACTTC,CSARVAGVWYF
TRBJ2-2,TRBV29-1,TRBD1,many,TGCAGCGTTGAAGTGCATCCGGGACAGGGTATGGGCACCGGGGAGCTGTTTTTT,CSVEVHPGQGMGTGELFF
TRBJ2-7,TRBV20-1,-,many,TGCAGTGCTGTAAATAGGAGGGTTGGCGAGCAGTACTTC,CSAVNRRVGEQYF